This entry is about one T cell receptor beta chain. Its antigen is currently unknown. Germline CDR1 and CDR2: MNHNY and SVGAGI (reference sequence). This CDR3 contains 14 residues. These data originate in a study of T cell clusters in autoimmune cytopenias. Whole-study context: A median of about 49,000 TRB reads per sample yielded a median around 2,500 distinct clonotypes.

One tube held mixed TRB-A and TRB-B primer pools for touch-down PCR. TCRdb re-called the multiplex PCR reads and catalogs CDR3 proteins one per entry, DNA excluded. This table lists 13,000 to 15,000 distinct CDR3 sequences. Notes on the study in general: The cluster-lack signature was not seen for secondary cytopenia versus chronic lymphocytic leukemia. Active autoimmune hepatitis patients had roughly 3.3-fold fewer exclusive TRB clusters than healthy donors.

TRB was amplified from around 0.25 ug of peripheral blood genomic DNA per sample. The V and J genes are TRBV6-6 and TRBJ2-5. Sequenced input: peripheral blood. This sequence was found in a human donor with an autoimmune cytopenia or autoimmune hepatitis (not recorded which). This CDR3 reads CASSEVTVQETQYF.